The source of this T cell receptor beta chain is a study of CD8 T cells in ankylosing spondylitis. This clonotype showed up many times. The antigen is undetermined. Germline CDR1 LGHNA, CDR2 YNFKEQ. Trimming took off 0 bases at V and 4 bases at J, with 21 bases between the two ends. The CDR3 runs 18 residues. Regarding the study as a whole: Researchers report that disease-linked clones proved CD8+ and relatively rare in peripheral blood. Made up of eight highly homologous variants, a TCR beta motif appeared characteristic of ankylosing spondylitis blood.

Each TCR beta library was made by quantitative 5'-RACE that incorporated molecular barcodes. TCRdb independently ran MiXCR on the 5' RACE reads; one entry per CDR3 protein. The table has about 460,000 distinct CDR3 sequences, roughly 5% seen once. The sequenced sample consisted of blood, either unsorted or a sorted T cell fraction (not recorded which). The source of this sequence is a male donor with ankylosing spondylitis. This chain connects TRBV4-2 to TRBJ1-1, with a weak D call TRBD1 (5 bases). Here the CDR3 DNA reads TGTGCCAGCAGCCAAGATCGGAGGGACGGACGACCCATCACTGAAGCTTTCTTT. Its translation is CASSQDRRDGRPITEAFF.